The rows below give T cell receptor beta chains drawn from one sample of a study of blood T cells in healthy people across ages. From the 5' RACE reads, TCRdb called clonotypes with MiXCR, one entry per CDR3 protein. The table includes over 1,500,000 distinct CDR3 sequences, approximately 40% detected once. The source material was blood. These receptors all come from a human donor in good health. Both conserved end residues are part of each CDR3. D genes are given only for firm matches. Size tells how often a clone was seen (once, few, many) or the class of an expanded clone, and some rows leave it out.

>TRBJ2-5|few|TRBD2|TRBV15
CATSRERGVGETQYF
TGTGCCACCAGCAGAGAGCGGGGGGTCGGAGAGACCCAGTACTTC
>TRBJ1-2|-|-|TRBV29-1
CSVHREIGGYTF
TGCAGCGTCCACAGGGAGATCGGGGGCTACACCTTC
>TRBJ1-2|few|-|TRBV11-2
CASSRTPDKNYGYTF
TGTGCCAGCAGCCGAACCCCGGACAAGAACTATGGCTACACCTTC
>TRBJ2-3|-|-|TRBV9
CASSVAGGTTFTQYF
TGTGCCAGCAGCGTGGCCGGCGGAACCACCTTTACGCAGTATTTT
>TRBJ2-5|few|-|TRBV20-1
CSARDGGLQETQYF
TGCAGTGCCCGCGACGGGGGACTCCAAGAGACCCAGTACTTC
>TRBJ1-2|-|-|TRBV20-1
CSAKEEGWGYTF
TGCAGTGCTAAAGAAGAGGGCTGGGGCTACACCTTC
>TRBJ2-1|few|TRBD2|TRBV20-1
CSATRTSGYNEQFF
TGCAGTGCAACCCGGACTAGCGGGTACAATGAGCAGTTCTTC
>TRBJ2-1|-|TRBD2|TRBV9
CATSSGGARNEQFF
TGTGCCACTTCTAGCGGGGGGGCCCGCAATGAGCAGTTCTTC
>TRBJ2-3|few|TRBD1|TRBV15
CATSRGGTGENLPQYF
TGTGCCACCAGCAGAGGGGGGACAGGGGAAAATTTACCGCAGTATTTT
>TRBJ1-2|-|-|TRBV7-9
CASSLPQTDLYGYTF
TGTGCCAGCAGCCTCCCCCAAACAGATTTGTATGGCTACACCTTC
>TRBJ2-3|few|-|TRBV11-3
CASSHVRADTQYF
TGTGCCAGCAGCCACGTTAGGGCAGATACGCAGTATTTT
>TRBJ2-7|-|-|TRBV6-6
CASSSGQLEVIEQYF
TGTGCCAGCAGTTCTGGACAGCTTGAAGTCATCGAGCAGTACTTC
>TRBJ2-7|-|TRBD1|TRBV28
CASSLLGGPLTYEQYF
TGTGCCAGCAGTTTACTAGGGGGCCCTTTGACCTACGAGCAGTACTTC
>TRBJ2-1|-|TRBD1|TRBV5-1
CASGTGSGWDPNEQFF
TGCGCCAGCGGGACAGGGAGTGGTTGGGATCCCAATGAGCAGTTCTTC
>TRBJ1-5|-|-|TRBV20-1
CSAGGVGHILNQPQHF
TGCAGTGCTGGCGGGGTGGGACATATCCTCAATCAGCCCCAGCATTTT
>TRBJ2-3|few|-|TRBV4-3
CASSQGSAGAGDTQYF
TGCGCCAGCAGCCAAGGGTCGGCGGGGGCGGGAGATACGCAGTATTTT
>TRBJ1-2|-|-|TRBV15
CATSRDANYGYTF
TGTGCCACCAGCAGAGATGCTAACTATGGCTACACCTTC
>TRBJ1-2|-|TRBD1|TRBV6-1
CASSVYSGQGSYGYTF
TGTGCCAGCAGTGTTTACTCGGGACAGGGGTCCTATGGCTACACCTTC
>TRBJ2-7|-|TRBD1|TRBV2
CATLGEDRVPYEQYF
TGTGCCACCCTTGGGGAAGACAGGGTCCCCTACGAGCAGTACTTC
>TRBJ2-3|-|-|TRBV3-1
CASSLHGFQGGDTQYF
TGTGCCAGCAGCCTACACGGGTTCCAGGGCGGAGATACGCAGTATTTT
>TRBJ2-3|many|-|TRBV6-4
CASSDGQGSTDTQYF
TGTGCCAGCAGTGACGGTCAGGGGAGCACAGATACGCAGTATTTT
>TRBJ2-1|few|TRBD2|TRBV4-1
CASRLTSGNPYNEQFF
TGCGCCAGCAGGCTGACTAGCGGGAACCCCTACAATGAGCAGTTCTTC
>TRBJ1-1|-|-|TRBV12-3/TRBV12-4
CASSFLTNTEAFF
TGTGCCAGCAGTTTTCTCACAAACACTGAAGCTTTCTTT
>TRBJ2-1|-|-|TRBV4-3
CASSQDVASLNEQFF
TGCGCCAGCAGCCAAGATGTGGCTAGCTTGAATGAGCAGTTCTTC
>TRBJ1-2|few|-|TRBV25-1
CASSEIGREGYTF
TGTGCCAGCAGTGAAATCGGCCGAGAGGGCTACACCTTC
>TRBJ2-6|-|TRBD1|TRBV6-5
CASSWSGTGVSGANVLTF
TGTGCCAGCAGTTGGTCCGGGACAGGGGTCTCTGGGGCCAACGTCCTGACTTTC
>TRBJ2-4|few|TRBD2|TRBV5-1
CASSLEASGGAQNIQYF
TGCGCCAGCAGCTTGGAGGCTAGCGGGGGGGCTCAAAACATTCAGTACTTC
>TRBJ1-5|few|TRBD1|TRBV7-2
CASSLVGTVSNQPQHF
TGTGCCAGCAGCTTAGTAGGGACAGTTAGCAATCAGCCCCAGCATTTT
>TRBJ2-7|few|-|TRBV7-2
CASSLIGPYEQYF
TGTGCCAGCAGCTTAATCGGTCCCTACGAGCAGTACTTC
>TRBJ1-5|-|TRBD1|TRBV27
CASSLLSGGEQPQHF
TGTGCCAGCAGTTTACTATCAGGGGGCGAGCAGCCCCAGCATTTT
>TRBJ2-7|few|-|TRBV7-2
CASSLGLQLYEQYF
TGTGCCAGCAGCTTAGGTCTACAGCTTTACGAGCAGTACTTC
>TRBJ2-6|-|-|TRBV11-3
CARSPGRSSGANVLTF
TGTGCCAGGAGCCCGGGACGGAGCTCTGGGGCCAACGTCCTGACTTTC
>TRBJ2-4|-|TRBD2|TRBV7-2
CASSSGLAGTIREEQYF
TGTGCCAGCAGCTCCGGACTAGCGGGGACTATAAGAGAGGAGCAGTACTTC
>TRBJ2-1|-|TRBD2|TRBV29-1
CSVESGGGYNEQFF
TGCAGCGTTGAATCGGGCGGGGGTTACAATGAGCAGTTCTTC
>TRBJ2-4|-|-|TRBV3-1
CASSQDRNIQYF
TGTGCCAGCAGCCAAGACAGAAACATTCAGTACTTC
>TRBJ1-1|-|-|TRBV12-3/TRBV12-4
CAGHSLPERTEAFF
TGTGCCGGTCACAGCCTTCCTGAACGGACTGAAGCTTTCTTT
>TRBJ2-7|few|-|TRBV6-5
CASSYTPGAYEQYF
TGTGCCAGCAGTTACACTCCGGGGGCCTACGAGCAGTACTTC
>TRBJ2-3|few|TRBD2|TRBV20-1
CSATAGLAGGTDTQYF
TGCAGTGCCACGGCTGGACTAGCGGGGGGCACAGATACGCAGTATTTT
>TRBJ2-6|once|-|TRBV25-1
CASSESGPRTSGANVLTF
TGTGCCAGCAGTGAATCGGGACCCCGGACCTCTGGGGCCAACGTCCTGACTTTC
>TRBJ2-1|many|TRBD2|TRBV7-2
CASSLVSGGANEQFF
TGTGCCAGCAGTTTAGTAAGCGGGGGGGCCAATGAGCAGTTCTTC
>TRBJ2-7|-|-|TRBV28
CASSFWVSPEQYF
TGTGCCAGCAGTTTTTGGGTCTCTCCCGAGCAGTACTTC
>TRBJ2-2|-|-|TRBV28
CASISNGELFF
TGTGCCAGCATAAGTAACGGGGAGCTGTTTTTT
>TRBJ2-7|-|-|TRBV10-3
CAISGPLSYEQYF
TGTGCCATCAGCGGGCCCCTCTCCTACGAGCAGTACTTC
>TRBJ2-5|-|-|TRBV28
CASSPDYNQETQYF
TGTGCCAGCAGTCCAGACTACAACCAAGAGACCCAGTACTTC
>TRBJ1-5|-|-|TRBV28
CASGRFPHSGNQPQHF
TGTGCCAGCGGCCGCTTTCCCCATAGCGGCAATCAGCCCCAGCATTTT
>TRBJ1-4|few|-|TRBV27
CASSLGLPNEKLFF
TGTGCCAGCAGTCTGGGACTACCTAATGAAAAACTGTTTTTT
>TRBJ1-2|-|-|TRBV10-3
CAISEGDKSYGYTF
TGTGCCATCAGTGAGGGGGACAAATCTTATGGCTACACCTTC
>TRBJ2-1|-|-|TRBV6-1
CASSAGGFLYNEQFF
TGTGCCAGCAGTGCAGGGGGGTTTCTCTACAATGAGCAGTTCTTC
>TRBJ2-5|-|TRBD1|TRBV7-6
CASSSHPTGGQETQYF
TGTGCCAGCAGCTCCCACCCGACAGGGGGACAAGAGACCCAGTACTTC
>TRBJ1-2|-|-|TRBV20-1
CSAIHVNYGYTF
TGCAGTGCTATACACGTGAACTATGGCTACACCTTC
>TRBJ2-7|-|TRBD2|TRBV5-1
CASSLGRVEAEQYF
TGCGCCAGCAGCTTAGGGAGGGTTGAGGCCGAGCAGTACTTC
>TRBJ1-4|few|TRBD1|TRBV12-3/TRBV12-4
CASREGQTNEKLFF
TGTGCCAGTAGAGAGGGACAGACTAATGAAAAACTGTTTTTT
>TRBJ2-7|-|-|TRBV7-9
CASSHVGAYEQYF
TGTGCCAGCAGCCACGTGGGAGCTTACGAGCAGTACTTC
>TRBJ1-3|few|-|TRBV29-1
CSVVVFGAGWDSGNTIYF
TGCAGCGTTGTAGTGTTCGGCGCAGGGTGGGACTCTGGAAACACCATATATTTT
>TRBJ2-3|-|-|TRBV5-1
CASSLVGGNTQYF
TGCGCCAGCAGCTTGGTTGGCGGAAATACGCAGTATTTT
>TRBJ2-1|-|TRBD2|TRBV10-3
CAISTAGGYNEQFF
TGTGCCATCAGCACAGCGGGGGGCTACAATGAGCAGTTCTTC
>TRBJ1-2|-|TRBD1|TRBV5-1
CASSWGQSTNYGYTF
TGCGCCAGCAGCTGGGGACAGTCTACTAACTATGGCTACACCTTC
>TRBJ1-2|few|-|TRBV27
CASSRTDYGLNYGYTF
TGTGCCAGCAGTCGGACAGACTATGGACTTAACTATGGCTACACCTTC
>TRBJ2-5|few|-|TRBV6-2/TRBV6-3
CASSYVQGWETQYF
TGTGCCAGCAGTTACGTCCAGGGATGGGAGACCCAGTACTTC